This record concerns one T cell receptor (beta chain) sequence. The sample belongs to a study of T cell clones after liver transplantation. For the study at large: TCRbeta sequencing after a pre-transplant mixed lymphocyte reaction identified graft-donor-reactive clones, later tracked in post-transplant blood. Standard immunosuppression, with no induction, continued until 12-24 months after transplant.

Generated by immunoSEQ multiplex PCR, the TCRdb table keeps only in-frame clones and is missing some. This table has about 50,000 clones, approximately 71% appearing once. This sample comprised CD4+ T cells from blood, obtained approximately 54 months after liver transplant. The sequence derives from a human patient who received a liver transplant. A subset of T cells may come from the graft donor.

The CDR3 sequence is CASSMSQDGTEAFF. The CDR3 DNA is TGTGCCAGTAGTATGAGCCAGGATGGCACTGAAGCTTTCTTT. The rearrangement links TRBV19 to TRBJ1-1, with no clear D. The CDR3 covers 14 residues. The germline V gene has CDR1 LNHDA and CDR2 SQIVND (reference sequence). V was clipped by 3 bases and J by 4 bases, with 12 bases between them.